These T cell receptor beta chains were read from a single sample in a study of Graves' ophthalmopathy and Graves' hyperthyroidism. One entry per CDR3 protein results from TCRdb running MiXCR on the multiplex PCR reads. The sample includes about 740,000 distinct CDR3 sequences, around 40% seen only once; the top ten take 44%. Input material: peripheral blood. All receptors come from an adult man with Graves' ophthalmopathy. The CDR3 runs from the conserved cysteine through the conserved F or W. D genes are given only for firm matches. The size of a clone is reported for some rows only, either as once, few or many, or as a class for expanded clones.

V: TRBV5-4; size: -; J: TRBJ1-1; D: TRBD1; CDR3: CASSFGGTGAGGSEAFF; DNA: TGTGCCAGCAGCTTCGGGGGGACAGGGGCTGGAGGGTCTGAAGCTTTCTTT
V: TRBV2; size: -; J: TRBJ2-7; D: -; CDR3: CASSPRWSEVRYEQYF; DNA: TGTGCCAGCAGTCCACGGTGGAGTGAGGTTAGGTACGAGCAGTACTTC
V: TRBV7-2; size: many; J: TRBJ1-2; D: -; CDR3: CASSLDTGGYGYTF; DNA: TGTGCCAGCAGCTTAGATACGGGGGGCTACGGCTACACCTTC
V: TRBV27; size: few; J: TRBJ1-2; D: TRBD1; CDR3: CASNPRRGRSGYTF; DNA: TGTGCCAGCAACCCACGCAGGGGGCGAAGTGGCTACACCTTC
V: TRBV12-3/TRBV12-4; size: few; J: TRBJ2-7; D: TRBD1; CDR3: CASSLAGRTGRDEQYF; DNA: TGTGCCAGCAGTTTAGCGGGAAGGACAGGACGGGACGAGCAGTACTTC
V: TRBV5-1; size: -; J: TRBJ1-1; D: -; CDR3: CASSLRAGGWTEAFF; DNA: TGCGCCAGCAGCTTGAGGGCGGGGGGTTGGACTGAAGCTTTCTTT
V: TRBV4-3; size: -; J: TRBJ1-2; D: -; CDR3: CASSQARSGYNGYTF; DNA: TGCGCCAGCAGCCAAGCCCGGTCAGGATATAATGGCTACACCTTC
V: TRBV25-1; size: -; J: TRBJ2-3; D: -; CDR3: CASSPRDSTDTHYF; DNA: TGTGCCAGCAGTCCGCGGGACAGCACAGATACGCACTATTTT
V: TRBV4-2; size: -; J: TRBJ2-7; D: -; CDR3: CASSQDLGASSYEQYF; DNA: TGTGCCAGCAGCCAAGATCTTGGTGCTAGCTCCTACGAGCAGTACTTC
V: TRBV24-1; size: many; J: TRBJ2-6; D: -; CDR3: CATSDTRASGANVLTF; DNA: TGTGCCACCAGTGACACCAGGGCTTCTGGGGCCAACGTCCTGACTTTC
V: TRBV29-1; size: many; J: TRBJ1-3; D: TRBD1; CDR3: CSVDAQGARRNTIYF; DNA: TGCAGCGTTGACGCACAGGGGGCGCGGAGAAACACCATATATTTT
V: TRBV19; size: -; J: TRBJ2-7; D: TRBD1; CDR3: CATRDRRSSYEQYF; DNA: TGTGCCACCCGGGACAGGAGGAGCTCCTACGAGCAGTACTTC
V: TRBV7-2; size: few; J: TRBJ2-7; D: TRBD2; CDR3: CASSRNKAGLYEQYF; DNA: TGTGCCAGCAGCCGAAATAAAGCGGGGCTCTACGAGCAGTACTTC
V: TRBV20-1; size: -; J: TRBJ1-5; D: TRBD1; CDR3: CSAQGTGNQPQHF; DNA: TGCAGTGCTCAAGGGACAGGGAATCAGCCCCAGCATTTT
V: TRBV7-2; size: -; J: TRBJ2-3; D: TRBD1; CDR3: CASSYGQGNTQYF; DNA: TGTGCCAGCAGTTACGGACAGGGAAATACGCAGTATTTT
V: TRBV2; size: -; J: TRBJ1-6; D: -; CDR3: CASSHDSNNSPLHF; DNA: TGTGCCAGCAGCCATGACAGCAACAATTCACCCCTCCACTTT
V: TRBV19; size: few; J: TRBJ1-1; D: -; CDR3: CASTGAPGYTEAFF; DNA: TGTGCCAGTACCGGCGCCCCAGGGTACACTGAAGCTTTCTTT
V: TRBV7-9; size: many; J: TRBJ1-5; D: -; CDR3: CASSLSSGPHNQPQHF; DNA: TGTGCCAGCAGCTTAAGTTCGGGGCCGCACAATCAGCCCCAGCATTTT
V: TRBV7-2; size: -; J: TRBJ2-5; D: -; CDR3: CASSYWDYQETQYF; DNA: TGTGCCAGCAGTTACTGGGACTACCAAGAGACCCAGTACTTC
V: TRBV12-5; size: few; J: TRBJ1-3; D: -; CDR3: CAITGTISGNTIYF; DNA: TGTGCTATAACAGGGACAATTTCTGGAAACACCATATATTTT
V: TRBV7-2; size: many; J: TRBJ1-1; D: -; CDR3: CASTHRRLDEAFF; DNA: TGTGCCAGCACCCATCGCCGGCTCGATGAAGCTTTCTTT
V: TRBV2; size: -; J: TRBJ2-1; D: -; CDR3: CASNHAGEQFF; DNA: TGTGCCAGCAACCACGCAGGGGAGCAGTTCTTC
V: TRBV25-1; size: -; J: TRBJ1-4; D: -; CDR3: CASSPPGLPEKLFF; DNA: TGTGCCAGCAGTCCACCGGGACTTCCTGAAAAACTGTTTTTT
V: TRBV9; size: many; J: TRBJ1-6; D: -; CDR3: CASSQGTVSSPLHF; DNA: TGTGCCAGCAGCCAAGGGACGGTGAGTTCACCCCTCCACTTT
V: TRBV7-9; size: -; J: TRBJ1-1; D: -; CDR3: CASSLGARDTEAFF; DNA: TGTGCCAGCAGCTTAGGGGCGCGGGACACTGAAGCTTTCTTT
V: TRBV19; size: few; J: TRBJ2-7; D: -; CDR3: CASSPTALYSYEQYF; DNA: TGTGCCAGTAGTCCCACAGCGCTCTACTCCTACGAGCAGTACTTC
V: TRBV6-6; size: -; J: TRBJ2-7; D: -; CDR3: CASSTGEQYF; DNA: TGTGCCAGCAGCACGGGGGAGCAGTACTTC
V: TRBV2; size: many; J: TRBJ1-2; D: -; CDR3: CASSEYGRRYGYTF; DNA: TGTGCCAGCAGTGAATATGGCAGGAGGTATGGCTACACCTTC
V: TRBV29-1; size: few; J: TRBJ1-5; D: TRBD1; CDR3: CSVGTGDRPQHF; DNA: TGCAGCGTCGGGACAGGGGATCGGCCCCAGCATTTT
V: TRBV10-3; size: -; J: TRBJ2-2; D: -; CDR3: CASRASWNTGELFF; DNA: TGTGCCAGCAGAGCTAGCTGGAACACCGGGGAGCTGTTTTTT
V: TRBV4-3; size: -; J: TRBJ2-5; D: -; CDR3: CASSQGKSQGTQYF; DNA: TGCGCCAGCAGCCAAGGTAAGAGCCAAGGGACCCAGTACTTC
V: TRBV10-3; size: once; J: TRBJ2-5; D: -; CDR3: CAISGSRGETQYF; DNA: TGTGCCATCAGTGGGTCCCGCGGAGAGACCCAGTACTTC
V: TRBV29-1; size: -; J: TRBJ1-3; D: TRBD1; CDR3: CSVVTGGNTIYF; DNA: TGCAGCGTTGTCACAGGGGGGAACACCATATATTTT
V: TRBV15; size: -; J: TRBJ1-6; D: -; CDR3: CATSRGAGTLHF; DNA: TGTGCCACCAGCAGAGGAGCCGGGACCCTCCACTTT
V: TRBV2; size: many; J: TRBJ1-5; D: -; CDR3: CASSEQSGNQPQHF; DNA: TGTGCCAGCAGTGAACAGTCGGGCAATCAGCCCCAGCATTTT
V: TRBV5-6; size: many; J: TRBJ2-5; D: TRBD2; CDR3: CASSLGRGSGETQYF; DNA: TGTGCCAGCAGCTTGGGTCGCGGGAGTGGAGAGACCCAGTACTTC
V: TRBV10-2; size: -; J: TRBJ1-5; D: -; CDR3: CASSQEGTNSNQPQHF; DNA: TGCGCCAGCAGCCAAGAAGGGACAAATAGCAATCAGCCCCAGCATTTT
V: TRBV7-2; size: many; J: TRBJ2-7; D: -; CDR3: CASGDNSYEQYF; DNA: TGTGCCAGCGGGGACAACTCCTACGAGCAGTACTTC
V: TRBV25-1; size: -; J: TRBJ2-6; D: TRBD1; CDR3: CASSGTGDTGANVLTF; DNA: TGTGCCAGCAGTGGGACAGGGGACACCGGGGCCAACGTCCTGACTTTC
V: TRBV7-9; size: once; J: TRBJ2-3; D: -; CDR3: CASSLNPGSDTQYF; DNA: TGTGCCAGCAGCTTAAACCCTGGCTCAGATACGCAGTATTTT
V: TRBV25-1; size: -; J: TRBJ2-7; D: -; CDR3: CASSLLSGVNEQYF; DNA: TGTGCCAGCAGTTTATTATCGGGAGTCAACGAGCAGTACTTC
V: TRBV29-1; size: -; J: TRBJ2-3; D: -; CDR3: CSVAPSRVEDTQYF; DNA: TGCAGCGTTGCCCCCTCGAGGGTAGAAGATACGCAGTATTTT
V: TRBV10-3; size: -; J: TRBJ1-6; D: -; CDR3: CAISDQAGDSPLHF; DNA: TGTGCCATCAGTGATCAGGCAGGGGATTCACCCCTCCACTTT
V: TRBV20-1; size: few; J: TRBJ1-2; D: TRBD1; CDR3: CSARVLTGVPGYTF; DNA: TGCAGTGCTAGAGTGTTGACAGGGGTTCCTGGCTACACCTTC
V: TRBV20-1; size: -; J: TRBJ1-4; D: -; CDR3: CSAPWGTNEKLFF; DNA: TGCAGTGCTCCTTGGGGAACTAATGAAAAACTGTTTTTT